This is a list of T cell receptor beta chains from one sample in a study of blood T cell repertoires in COVID-19. TCRdb keeps only in-frame clones here, not all; method: immunoSEQ multiplex PCR. This sample carries roughly 200,000 clones, 70% to 90% of them seen once, and the ten largest clones take 3% to 3.5%. Sequenced input: peripheral blood. The receptors here all came from a man between 60 and 70 years old with acute or convalescent COVID-19. CDR3s include the opening cysteine and the closing phenylalanine or tryptophan. Each record gives: D gene, J gene, clone size, V gene, CDR3 protein, CDR3 DNA. D genes are given only for firm matches. A row's size may be missing; if present it is once, few, many or a size class.

TRBD2,TRBJ2-7,-,TRBV6-6,CASGLAGGLRYEQYF,TGTGCCAGCGGACTAGCTGGGGGTTTGAGGTACGAGCAGTACTTC
TRBD2,TRBJ2-1,-,TRBV30,CASIVGLAGARGDNEQFF,TGTGCCTCCATAGTCGGGCTAGCGGGAGCACGGGGCGACAATGAGCAGTTCTTC
-,TRBJ2-1,-,TRBV11-2,CASSHTLVGNEQFF,TGTGCCAGCAGCCACACACTAGTGGGCAATGAGCAGTTCTTC
-,TRBJ2-7,-,TRBV5-8,CASSLAGTPSYEQYF,TGTGCCAGCAGCTTGGCAGGGACACCCTCTTACGAGCAGTACTTC
TRBD1,TRBJ1-1,few,TRBV28,CASEDRMNTEAFF,TGTGCCAGCGAGGACAGGATGAACACTGAAGCTTTCTTT
-,TRBJ1-3,-,TRBV6-6,CASSRGHLSSGNTIYF,TGTGCCAGCAGCCGAGGACACCTCTCCTCTGGAAACACCATATATTTT
TRBD1,TRBJ2-1,-,TRBV27,CASSLTGDEQFF,TGTGCCAGCAGTCTGACAGGGGATGAGCAGTTCTTC
TRBD1,TRBJ1-2,-,TRBV28,CASSLIGQDHYGYTF,TGTGCCAGCAGTTTAATAGGACAGGACCACTATGGCTACACCTTC
-,TRBJ2-1,-,TRBV19,CASSIWKAAEQFF,TGTGCCAGTAGTATATGGAAAGCGGCTGAGCAGTTCTTC
TRBD1,TRBJ2-3,-,TRBV28,CASTPSYRGTDTQYF,TGTGCCAGCACCCCTTCTTACAGGGGGACAGATACGCAGTATTTT
-,TRBJ1-1,-,TRBV7-3,CASSLYSPVVTEAFF,TGTGCCAGCAGCTTATATTCCCCCGTCGTAACTGAAGCTTTCTTT
TRBD2,TRBJ2-1,-,TRBV19,CASRSLAVSYNEQFF,TGTGCCAGCAGAAGCCTAGCGGTCTCCTACAATGAGCAGTTCTTC
TRBD2,TRBJ2-1,-,TRBV29-1,CSATTLRTSGSGNEQFF,TGCAGCGCCACTACCCTTCGGACTAGCGGGAGTGGAAATGAGCAGTTCTTC
-,TRBJ2-7,-,TRBV12-3/TRBV12-4,CASSPRREQYF,TGTGCCAGCAGTCCCAGGCGCGAGCAGTACTTC
-,TRBJ1-5,-,TRBV24-1,CATTHAGRAQPQHF,TGTGCCACCACCCACGCGGGACGAGCACAGCCCCAGCATTTT
-,TRBJ2-7,-,TRBV27,CASKWSSLSYEQYF,TGTGCCAGCAAGTGGTCGAGCCTCTCCTACGAGCAGTACTTC
TRBD1,TRBJ1-5,-,TRBV7-3,CASSTGQWNQPQHF,TGTGCCAGCAGCACGGGACAGTGGAATCAGCCCCAGCATTTT
TRBD1,TRBJ2-2,-,TRBV4-1,CASSQAAGTGMTGELFF,TGCGCCAGCAGCCAAGCCGCCGGGACAGGCATGACCGGGGAGCTGTTTTTT
TRBD2,TRBJ2-5,-,TRBV27,CASSLGRGQETQYF,TGTGCCAGCAGTTTAGGGAGGGGTCAAGAGACCCAGTACTTC
TRBD2,TRBJ2-1,-,TRBV6-2/TRBV6-3,CASNPLKRGGYNEQFF,TGTGCCAGCAACCCCTTGAAACGGGGGGGTTACAATGAGCAGTTCTTC
-,TRBJ2-1,once,TRBV3-1/TRBV3-2,CASSQVGGNEQFF,TGTGCCAGCAGCCAAGTCGGGGGCAATGAGCAGTTCTTC
TRBD2,TRBJ2-3,-,TRBV5-4,CASSFGGGTDTQYF,TGTGCCAGCAGCTTTGGGGGGGGGACAGATACGCAGTATTTT
-,TRBJ1-2,few,TRBV6-5,CASSSKLGYTF,TGTGCCAGCAGTTCTAAGCTTGGCTACACCTTC
TRBD2,TRBJ2-1,-,TRBV29-1,CSAQLPGLAGSQFF,TGCAGCGCTCAACTCCCGGGACTAGCAGGCTCGCAGTTCTTC
TRBD1,TRBJ2-2,-,TRBV7-7,CASSPRRVLTGETGELFF,TGTGCTAGCAGCCCGAGGAGGGTGCTGACAGGGGAGACCGGGGAGCTGTTTTTT
TRBD2,TRBJ2-1,-,TRBV7-2,CASSTPGLANNEQFF,TGTGCCAGCAGCACCCCGGGACTAGCGAATAATGAGCAGTTCTTC
TRBD1,TRBJ1-2,-,TRBV10-3,CAISESPSVRQGASYGYTF,TGTGCCATCAGTGAGTCTCCGTCGGTTAGGCAGGGGGCAAGTTATGGCTACACCTTC
TRBD1,TRBJ1-4,-,TRBV5-1,CASSFRQGQGEKLFF,TGCGCCAGCAGCTTTCGACAGGGCCAAGGTGAAAAACTGTTTTTT
TRBD2,TRBJ2-2,once,TRBV20-1,CSASPSGSGTGELFF,TGCAGTGCTAGTCCTAGCGGGAGTGGGACCGGGGAGCTGTTTTTT
-,TRBJ2-1,-,TRBV28,CASTNYNEQFF,TGTGCCAGCACAAATTACAATGAGCAGTTCTTC
-,TRBJ2-5,once,TRBV6-5,CASSRGGDWETQYF,TGTGCCAGCAGTCGAGGGGGAGATTGGGAGACCCAGTACTTC
TRBD2,TRBJ2-7,-,TRBV5-5,CASSLLAGVFSSYEQYF,TGTGCCAGCAGCTTGTTAGCGGGAGTTTTTTCGTCCTACGAGCAGTACTTC
TRBD1,TRBJ1-6,-,TRBV19,CASADRVDSPLHF,TGTGCCAGCGCTGACAGGGTCGATTCACCCCTCCACTTT
-,TRBJ1-3,-,TRBV7-2,CASSPPGGVGNTIYF,TGTGCCAGCAGCCCCCCTGGAGGGGTTGGAAACACCATATATTTT
-,TRBJ1-4,-,TRBV28,CASGRGSGGNEKLFF,TGTGCCAGCGGCAGGGGTTCGGGAGGGAATGAAAAACTGTTTTTT
-,TRBJ2-1,-,TRBV19,CASSIDQGASYNEQFF,TGTGCCAGTAGTATAGATCAAGGGGCGTCCTACAATGAGCAGTTCTTC
-,TRBJ1-2,-,TRBV12-3/TRBV12-4,CASRRTVSYGYTF,TGTGCCAGCAGACGCACGGTGAGCTATGGCTACACCTTC
TRBD1,TRBJ2-7,-,TRBV7-2,CASSLGHTGGIDEQYF,TGTGCCAGCAGCTTAGGCCACACAGGGGGTATCGACGAGCAGTACTTC
-,TRBJ1-1,once,TRBV28,CASSYRITGEAFF,TGTGCCAGCAGCTACCGGATTACAGGGGAAGCTTTCTTT
TRBD1,TRBJ1-4,-,TRBV28,CASSSPGQGSEKLFF,TGTGCCAGCAGTTCGCCGGGACAGGGGAGTGAAAAACTGTTTTTT
-,TRBJ2-7,-,TRBV6-5,CASSYQGLEQYF,TGTGCCAGCAGTTATCAGGGCTTAGAGCAGTACTTC
-,TRBJ2-3,few,TRBV9,CASSGTGTPGTDTQYF,TGTGCCAGCAGCGGAACCGGGACACCCGGCACAGATACGCAGTATTTT
TRBD1,TRBJ1-4,-,TRBV27,CASSSTGVLREKLFF,TGTGCCAGCAGTTCCACAGGGGTGCTCCGTGAAAAACTGTTTTTT
TRBD2,TRBJ2-1,-,TRBV5-4,CASSNSGRVKFF,TGTGCCAGCAGCAATAGCGGGAGGGTTAAGTTCTTC
TRBD2,TRBJ2-1,-,TRBV2,CASSEAGEEEQFF,TGTGCCAGCAGTGAGGCGGGAGAAGAAGAGCAGTTCTTC
-,TRBJ1-1,-,TRBV7-2,CASSLVAGVITEAFF,TGTGCCAGCAGCTTAGTTGCAGGGGTGATCACTGAAGCTTTCTTT
-,TRBJ2-1,-,TRBV9,CASSVHEQARNEQFF,TGTGCCAGCAGCGTACACGAGCAGGCCCGCAATGAGCAGTTCTTC
TRBD2,TRBJ2-2,-,TRBV7-3,CASSSTSWGPGELFF,TGTGCCAGCAGCTCGACTAGCTGGGGTCCCGGGGAGCTGTTTTTT
-,TRBJ1-5,few,TRBV19,CASSFNGGLQPQHF,TGTGCCAGTAGCTTCAACGGGGGGCTCCAGCCCCAGCATTTT
TRBD2,TRBJ2-7,-,TRBV5-1,CASSLFGLAGNYEQYF,TGCGCCAGCAGCTTGTTTGGACTAGCGGGGAACTACGAGCAGTACTTC
TRBD2,TRBJ2-3,few,TRBV24-1,CATSGTGLAGTDTQYF,TGTGCCACCAGTGGGACTGGACTAGCGGGCACAGATACGCAGTATTTT
TRBD2,TRBJ2-1,-,TRBV11-3,CASSFGLAGGPGEQFF,TGTGCCAGCAGCTTCGGACTAGCGGGAGGGCCAGGGGAGCAGTTCTTC
-,TRBJ2-2,-,TRBV5-4,CASSLNRAGELFF,TGTGCCAGCAGCTTGAACAGGGCCGGGGAGCTGTTTTTT
TRBD2,TRBJ2-2,-,TRBV7-2,CASSWGGGELFF,TGTGCCAGCAGCTGGGGGGGAGGGGAGCTGTTTTTT
TRBD2,TRBJ2-3,-,TRBV9,CASSRLAGDTDTQYF,TGTGCCAGCAGCCGACTAGCGGGTGACACAGATACGCAGTATTTT
TRBD2,TRBJ2-5,-,TRBV2,CASSEGLAGEVETQYF,TGTGCCAGCAGTGAAGGACTAGCGGGAGAGGTAGAGACCCAGTACTTC
-,TRBJ2-5,once,TRBV7-8,CASSQTETQYF,TGTGCCAGCAGCCAAACTGAGACCCAGTACTTC
-,TRBJ1-6,-,TRBV5-1,CASTLQARSSYNSPLHF,TGCGCCAGCACCTTACAAGCGAGGAGCTCCTATAATTCACCCCTCCACTTT
TRBD1,TRBJ1-2,-,TRBV7-9,CASRLTGGARNYGYTF,TGTGCCAGCAGATTGACAGGGGGTGCGAGGAACTATGGCTACACCTTC
-,TRBJ1-5,-,TRBV27,CASSFGDWIGGGKQPQHF,TGTGCCAGCAGTTTTGGGGATTGGATAGGCGGGGGCAAACAGCCCCAGCATTTT